This entry concerns a single T cell receptor beta chain. The ends were cut back, 5 bases at V and 0 bases at J, with 11 bases in the middle. The CDR3 has 16 amino acids. In germline, CDR1 is SGHTA, CDR2 FQGNSA. This record belongs to a study of T cell changes during pregnancy in multiple sclerosis. The repertoire was sequenced with immunoSEQ multiplex PCR; TCRdb's copy has only in-frame clones and lacks some. This table has 25,000 to 30,000 clones, roughly 89% appearing once. The chain uses TRBV7-2 and TRBJ2-6; TRBD1 is a possible D gene (6 bases). Here the sequenced sample was CD8+ T cells from peripheral blood mononuclear cells, taken before pregnancy. This receptor was taken from a female donor with multiple sclerosis, enrolled in a pregnancy study. The CDR3 bases are TGTGCCAGCAGCCCGGACAGTCTCTCTGGGGCCAACGTCCTGACTTTC. It encodes CASSPDSLSGANVLTF.